This is a list of T cell receptor beta chains from one sample in a study of control samples from healthy donors and cancer patients. TCRdb keeps only in-frame clones here, not all; method: immunoSEQ multiplex PCR. The table records around 80,000 clones, about 88% of them present only once. The sequenced sample consisted of blood. Every receptor here comes from a woman in her forties or fifties in good health. CDR3s include the opening cysteine and the closing phenylalanine or tryptophan. D genes are given only for firm matches. For some rows the clone size is stated as once, few or many, or as a class when expanded; others skip it.

V gene	J gene	D gene	clone size	CDR3 protein	CDR3 DNA
TRBV12-3/TRBV12-4	TRBJ1-1	TRBD1	.	CASIGQENTEAFF	TGTGCCAGCATCGGACAGGAGAACACTGAAGCTTTCTTT
TRBV11-2	TRBJ1-3	.	.	CASSFEQRYSGNTIYF	TGTGCCAGCAGCTTCGAACAGCGATACTCTGGAAACACCATATATTTT
TRBV5-1	TRBJ1-1	.	.	CASSLGRGEAFF	TGCGCCAGCAGCTTAGGCAGGGGAGAAGCTTTCTTT
TRBV3-1/TRBV3-2	TRBJ2-3	TRBD2	.	CASSERTSGGSDTQYF	TGTGCCAGCAGCGAACGGACTAGCGGGGGGAGTGATACGCAGTATTTT
TRBV5-6	TRBJ1-1	.	.	CASSLGAGEAFF	TGTGCCAGCAGCTTGGGAGCGGGTGAAGCTTTCTTT
TRBV9	TRBJ2-2	.	.	CASSVYDNTGELFF	TGTGCCAGCAGCGTCTACGATAACACCGGGGAGCTGTTTTTT
TRBV2	TRBJ2-2	TRBD2	once	CASKKNPGGLTGELFF	TGTGCCAGCAAGAAGAATCCGGGGGGGCTTACCGGGGAGCTGTTTTTT
TRBV6-6	TRBJ1-5	TRBD1	.	CASNFGTGDQPQHF	TGTGCCAGCAATTTTGGGACAGGGGATCAGCCCCAGCATTTT
TRBV6-5	TRBJ1-3	.	.	CASSYGGNTIYF	TGTGCCAGCAGTTACGGGGGAAACACCATATATTTT
TRBV6-2/TRBV6-3	TRBJ1-2	.	.	CASSNRDYGYTF	TGTGCCAGCAGTAACAGGGATTATGGCTACACCTTC
TRBV5-5	TRBJ2-7	TRBD1	.	CASSLTGTATYEQYF	TGTGCCAGCAGCTTGACCGGGACAGCCACCTACGAGCAGTACTTC
TRBV14	TRBJ1-4	.	.	CASSLSATNEKLFF	TGTGCCAGCAGTCTTTCTGCAACTAATGAAAAACTGTTTTTT
TRBV30	TRBJ2-2	.	.	CAWSVGGGTGELFF	TGTGCCTGGAGTGTTGGAGGGGGCACCGGGGAGCTGTTTTTT
TRBV7-9	TRBJ1-5	.	few	CASSLGTTSYSNQPQHF	TGTGCCAGCAGCCTCGGGACAACAAGCTATAGCAATCAGCCCCAGCATTTT
TRBV2	TRBJ2-3	TRBD2	.	CASRLLAGLDTQYF	TGTGCCAGCAGATTACTAGCGGGATTGGATACGCAGTATTTT
TRBV19	TRBJ2-7	TRBD1	.	CASRPTGNTYEQYF	TGTGCCAGTAGACCGACAGGGAACACCTACGAGCAGTACTTC
TRBV19	TRBJ2-1	.	.	CASSIAGRNNEQFF	TGTGCCAGTAGTATAGCAGGACGAAACAATGAGCAGTTCTTC
TRBV24-1	TRBJ1-1	.	.	CATSEGTGVGAEAFF	TGTGCCACCAGTGAAGGTACAGGAGTAGGGGCTGAAGCTTTCTTT
TRBV23-1	TRBJ2-5	.	.	CASSLGLGAETQYF	TGCGCCAGCAGTCTCGGACTGGGAGCCGAGACCCAGTACTTC
TRBV5-1	TRBJ2-5	.	.	CASSLPGLDETQYF	TGCGCCAGCAGCTTACCGGGACTCGACGAGACCCAGTACTTC
TRBV19	TRBJ2-3	.	.	CASSEGGALDTQYF	TGTGCCTCGTCGGAGGGGGGGGCCCTAGATACGCAGTATTTT
TRBV7-2	TRBJ1-2	TRBD1	.	CASSLETGVNGYTF	TGTGCCAGCAGCTTAGAAACAGGGGTGAATGGCTACACCTTC
TRBV30	TRBJ1-2	.	.	CAWSVEFSQGYTF	TGTGCCTGGAGTGTAGAATTCAGTCAAGGCTACACCTTC
TRBV6-5	TRBJ1-2	.	.	CASSQRLSYGYTF	TGTGCCAGCAGTCAGAGGTTGAGCTATGGCTACACCTTC
TRBV5-8	TRBJ1-1	.	.	CASRRTQNTEAFF	TGTGCCAGCAGGCGGACACAGAACACTGAAGCTTTCTTT
TRBV7-9	TRBJ2-3	.	once	CASSLGDDTQYF	TGTGCCAGCAGCTTAGGGGATGATACGCAGTATTTT
TRBV5-4	TRBJ1-2	.	few	CASSSPGGRYTF	TGTGCCAGCAGCTCCCCAGGTGGGCGATACACCTTC